This T cell receptor (beta chain) was recovered during a study of STAT3 mutations in large granular lymphocyte leukemia. Overall study results and limits: Samples missed the first appearance of the clone. Some patients had persisting codominant clonotypes that could mask small clones. In about 35% of the 18 patients, new TCR clonotypes emerged after therapy. In several patients, dominant TCR clone burden exceeded STAT3 mutant burden, suggesting STAT3 mutation arose secondarily. Every T-LGLL patient had at least one immunodominant TCRbeta clonotype.

Germline values: CDR1 MNHNY, CDR2 SVGAGI (reference sequence). V shed 8 bases and J shed 7 bases, with 12 bases lying between them. The CDR3 runs 12 residues. Repertoires were generated with immunoSEQ multiplex PCR, while TCRdb's copy carries only in-frame clones and drops some. The sample includes 9,500 to 14,000 clones, less than 90% of them seen just once. Comment on this clone: What it recognizes is unknown.

This chain links TRBV6-6 with TRBJ2-1; D is perhaps TRBD2 (5 bases). This receptor was obtained from a man at least 80 years old with T-cell large granular lymphocyte leukemia. Some clones in this sample may be carry-over from other donors' samples. Sequenced input: peripheral blood mononuclear cells. The CDR3 is CASLNSGNEQFF. CDR3 bases: TGTGCCAGCCTCAACTCGGGGAATGAGCAGTTCTTC.